A selection of T cell receptor beta chains follows, all from one sample in a study of cytomegalovirus exposure and HLA in healthy donors. Sequencing used immunoSEQ multiplex PCR; TCRdb keeps in-frame clones, though not all of them. This sample has 130,000 or so clones, with roughly 70% found just once. Sequencing input: PBMCs. These receptors were taken from a young man in good health and CMV-seropositive. The CDR3 runs from the conserved cysteine through the conserved F or W. The D gene is left open where the match is weak. Not every row has a clone size; where given, it reads once, few, many or a size class.

J: TRBJ2-5; V: TRBV27; size: -; D: -; DNA: TGTGCCAGCAGTTTAACAAATCAAGAGACCCAGTACTTC; CDR3: CASSLTNQETQYF
J: TRBJ2-7; V: TRBV6-5; size: once; D: -; DNA: TGTGCCAGCAGTTACGGCTCTAGCGCCTACGAGCAGTACTTC; CDR3: CASSYGSSAYEQYF
J: TRBJ2-7; V: TRBV7-9; size: -; D: -; DNA: TGTGCCAGCAGCCTCTACCGCGGGCTAGGGGAGCAGTACTTC; CDR3: CASSLYRGLGEQYF
J: TRBJ1-2; V: TRBV18; size: -; D: -; DNA: TGTGCCAGCGCGGCGGGTAACTATGGCTACACCTTC; CDR3: CASAAGNYGYTF
J: TRBJ2-5; V: TRBV7-2; size: -; D: TRBD2; DNA: TGTGCCAGCAGCGTAGCGGGGGGGAACCAAGAGACCCAGTACTTC; CDR3: CASSVAGGNQETQYF
J: TRBJ2-4; V: TRBV7-9; size: few; D: TRBD1; DNA: TGTGCCAGCACCCTAGGGGGCTCCGCAGCGGACATTCAGTACTTC; CDR3: CASTLGGSAADIQYF
J: TRBJ2-2; V: TRBV7-9; size: -; D: -; DNA: TGTGCCAGCAGCCCAGGACTAACGGGGACCGGGGAGCTGTTTTTT; CDR3: CASSPGLTGTGELFF
J: TRBJ2-1; V: TRBV27; size: -; D: TRBD1; DNA: TGTGCCAGCAGTGTATTACCCCGGACAGGGAACAATGAGCAGTTCTTC; CDR3: CASSVLPRTGNNEQFF
J: TRBJ1-5; V: TRBV19; size: -; D: -; DNA: TGTGCCAGTAGTATGGGAGTTGGTGGCAATCAGCCCCAGCATTTT; CDR3: CASSMGVGGNQPQHF
J: TRBJ2-7; V: TRBV5-6; size: once; D: -; DNA: TGTGCCAGCAGCTTGGCCCTAGGCGGGGACCACCTTAGTCCCTACTTC; CDR3: CASSLALGGDHLSPYF
J: TRBJ1-3; V: TRBV6-1; size: -; D: -; DNA: TGTGCCAGCAGGCCCCCCGACTCCTCTGGAAACACCATATATTTT; CDR3: CASRPPDSSGNTIYF
J: TRBJ2-2; V: TRBV7-9; size: -; D: TRBD2; DNA: TGTGCCAGCAGCCCGAAGCGGGGTACGAACACCGGGGAGCTGTTTTTT; CDR3: CASSPKRGTNTGELFF
J: TRBJ2-5; V: TRBV5-1; size: few; D: -; DNA: TGCGCCAGCAGCTTGGGTGAGGCTGAAGGCACAGAGACCCAGTACTTC; CDR3: CASSLGEAEGTETQYF
J: TRBJ2-7; V: TRBV6-5; size: -; D: -; DNA: TGTGCCAGCAGTTACGGCCCACGCTACGAGCAGTACTTC; CDR3: CASSYGPRYEQYF
J: TRBJ2-2; V: TRBV5-1; size: -; D: -; DNA: TGCGCCAGCCGCCTAGATTTGGCCGGGGAGCTGTTTTTT; CDR3: CASRLDLAGELFF
J: TRBJ2-6; V: TRBV25-1; size: -; D: -; DNA: TGTGCCAGCAGCGAACAGGCTGGGGCCAACGTCCTGACTTTC; CDR3: CASSEQAGANVLTF
J: TRBJ2-1; V: TRBV5-8; size: once; D: TRBD2; DNA: TGTGCCAGCAGCCACCGGACTAGCGGGAGTAGCCACAATGAGCAGTTCTTC; CDR3: CASSHRTSGSSHNEQFF
J: TRBJ2-2; V: TRBV19; size: -; D: -; DNA: TGTGCCAGTAGTCGAAAAGGGTTTCAGGGCTACACCGGGGAGCTGTTTTTT; CDR3: CASSRKGFQGYTGELFF